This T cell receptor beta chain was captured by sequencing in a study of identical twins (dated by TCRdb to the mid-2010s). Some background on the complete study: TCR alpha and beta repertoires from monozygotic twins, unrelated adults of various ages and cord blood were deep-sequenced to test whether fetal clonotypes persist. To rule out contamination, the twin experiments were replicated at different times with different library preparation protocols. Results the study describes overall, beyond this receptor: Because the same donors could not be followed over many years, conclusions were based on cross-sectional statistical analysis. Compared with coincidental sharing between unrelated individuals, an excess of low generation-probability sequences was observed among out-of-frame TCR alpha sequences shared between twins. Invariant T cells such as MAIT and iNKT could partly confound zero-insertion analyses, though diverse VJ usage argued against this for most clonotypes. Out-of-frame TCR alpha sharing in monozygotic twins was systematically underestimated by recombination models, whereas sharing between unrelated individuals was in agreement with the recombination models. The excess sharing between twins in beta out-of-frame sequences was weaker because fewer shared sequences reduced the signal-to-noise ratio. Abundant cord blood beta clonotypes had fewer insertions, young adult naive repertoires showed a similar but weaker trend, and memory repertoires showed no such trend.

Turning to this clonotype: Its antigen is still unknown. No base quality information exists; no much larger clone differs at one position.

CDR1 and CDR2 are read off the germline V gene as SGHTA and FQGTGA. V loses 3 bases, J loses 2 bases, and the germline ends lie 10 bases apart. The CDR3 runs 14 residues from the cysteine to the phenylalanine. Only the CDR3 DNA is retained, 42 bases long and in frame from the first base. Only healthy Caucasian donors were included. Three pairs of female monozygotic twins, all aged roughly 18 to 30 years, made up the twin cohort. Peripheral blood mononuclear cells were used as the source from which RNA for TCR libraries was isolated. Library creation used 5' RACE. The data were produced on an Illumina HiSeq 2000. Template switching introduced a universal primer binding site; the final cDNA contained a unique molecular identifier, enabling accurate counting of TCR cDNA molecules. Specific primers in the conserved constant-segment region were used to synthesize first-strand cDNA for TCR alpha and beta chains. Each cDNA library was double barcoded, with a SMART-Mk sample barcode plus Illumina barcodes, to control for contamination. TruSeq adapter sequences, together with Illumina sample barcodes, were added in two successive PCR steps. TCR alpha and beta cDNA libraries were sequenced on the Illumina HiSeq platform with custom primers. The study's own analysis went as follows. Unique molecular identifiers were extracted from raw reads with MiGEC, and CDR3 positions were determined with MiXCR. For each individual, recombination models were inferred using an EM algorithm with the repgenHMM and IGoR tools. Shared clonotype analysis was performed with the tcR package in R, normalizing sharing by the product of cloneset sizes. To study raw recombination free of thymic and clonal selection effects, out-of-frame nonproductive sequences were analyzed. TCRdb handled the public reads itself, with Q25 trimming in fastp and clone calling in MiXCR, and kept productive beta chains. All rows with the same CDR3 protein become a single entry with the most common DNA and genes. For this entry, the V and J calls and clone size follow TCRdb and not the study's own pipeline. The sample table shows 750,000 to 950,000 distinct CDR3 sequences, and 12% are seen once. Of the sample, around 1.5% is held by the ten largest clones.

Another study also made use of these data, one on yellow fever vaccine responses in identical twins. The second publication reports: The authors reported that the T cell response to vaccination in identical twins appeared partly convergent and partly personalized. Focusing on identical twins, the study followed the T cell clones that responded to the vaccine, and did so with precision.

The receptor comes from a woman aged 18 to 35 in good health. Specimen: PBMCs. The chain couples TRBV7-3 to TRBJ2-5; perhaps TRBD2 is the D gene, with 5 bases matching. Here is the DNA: TGTGCCAGCAGCTTTTATGGCGGGCAAGAGACCCAGTACTTC. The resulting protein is CASSFYGGQETQYF.